The 7 T cell receptor beta chains presented below share a single source sample, sequenced in a study of vaccination effects on CD4 cells after COVID-19. After expansion with viral peptide pools in the ViraFEST assay, antigen-specific CD4+ T cells were sequenced. Subsequent to a culture period of under 11 days, CD4+ T cells were isolated. Measured with immunoSEQ multiplex PCR; TCRdb has only the in-frame clones, and not every one. The data show some 79,000 clones, around 74% seen once. Their antigens remain unidentified. This specimen was CD4+ T cells from PBMCs cultured with HCoV-229E spike peptides, taken before COVID-19 vaccination. Source of these receptors: a human donor who received a COVID-19 vaccine.

The CDR3 spells CATSRVRTGGRRQPQHF. As DNA, the CDR3 is TGTGCCACCAGCAGAGTGAGGACAGGGGGGAGACGGCAGCCCCAGCATTTT. The rearrangement joins TRBV15 to TRBJ1-5; 10 bases line up with TRBD1. V shed 1 base and J 7 bases; nucleotides not matched to a gene: 10. CDR1 and CDR2 from the germline V gene are LNHNV and YYDKDF (reference sequence). The CDR3 has 17 residues. Full variable domain (rest looked up from reference TRBV15 and TRBJ1-5): DAMVIQNPRYQVTQFGKPVTLSCSQTLNHNVMYWYQQKSSQAPKLLFHYYDKDFNNEADTPDNFQSRRPNTSFCFLDIRSPGLGDTAMYLCATSRVRTGGRRQPQHFGDGTRLSIL.

The chain is built from TRBV20-1 and TRBJ2-1, with 11 bases fitting TRBD2. Germline trimming cut 3 bases from V and 0 bases from J; bases unmatched to any gene: 1. The CDR3 is 15 amino acids. Germline lookup yields CDR1 DFQATT and CDR2 SNEGSKA (reference sequence). DNA for the CDR3: TGCAGTGCTAGTAGCGGGGGGGGCTCCTACAATGAGCAGTTCTTC. It is translated as CSASSGGGSYNEQFF.

The rearrangement links TRBV9 to TRBJ2-5, with a tentative D call TRBD1 (6 bases). The germline CDR1 and CDR2 sequences are SGDLS and YYNGEE. The CDR3 length is 14 residues. The V end was cut by 4 bases, the J end by 4 bases, with 14 bases between. The CDR3 DNA follows: TGTGCCAGCAGCAGGGGGTCCATTGGAGAGACCCAGTACTTC. It specifies CASSRGSIGETQYF. Supplemented by reference TRBV9 and TRBJ2-5, the full variable domain reads DSGVTQTPKHLITATGQRVTLRCSPRSGDLSVYWYQQSLDQGLQFLIQYYNGEERAKGNILERFSAQQFPDLHSELNLSSLELGDSALYFCASSRGSIGETQYFGPGTRLLVL.

The chain joins TRBV29-1 to TRBJ1-1, with unresolved D. Looked up from germline, CDR1 is SQVTM and CDR2 is ANQGSEA. The V end was cut by 4 bases, the J end by 3 bases, with 12 bases between. The CDR3 consists of 13 residues. The CDR3 coding sequence is TGCAGCGTTGCCCGTCCTGGGGACACTGAAGCTTTCTTT. It is translated as CSVARPGDTEAFF.

V gene TRBV11-2 combines with J gene TRBJ2-2; the match to TRBD2 covers 8 bases. V shed 0 bases, J shed 1 base, and the junction held 4 bases outside the gene matches. Germline lookup yields CDR1 SGHAT and CDR2 FQNNGV. The CDR3 loop spans 17 amino acids. The CDR3 protein is CASSLDRSGGNTGELFF. The CDR3 region has the DNA TGTGCCAGCAGCTTAGATCGGAGCGGGGGGAACACCGGGGAGCTGTTTTTT.

The chain carries TRBV24-1 and TRBJ2-1; 9 bases map to TRBD1. CDR1 is KGHDR, CDR2 SFDVKD, per germline. The ends lost 4 bases at V and 6 bases at J; junction bases unmatched: 9. The CDR3 length is 16 residues. The CDR3 spells CATSDAGQGMGNEQFF. In DNA form, the CDR3 reads TGTGCCACCAGTGACGCGGGACAGGGTATGGGCAATGAGCAGTTCTTC.

V gene TRBV19 combines with J gene TRBJ1-2; tentative D call: TRBD1 (6 bases). V was clipped by 9 bases and J by 6 bases, with 11 bases between them. CDR1 and CDR2 (germline): LNHDA, SQIVND (reference sequence). The CDR3 runs to 11 residues. The CDR3 DNA reads TGTGCCAGCAGATACAGGGATGGCTACACCTTC. Translated, it gives CASRYRDGYTF.